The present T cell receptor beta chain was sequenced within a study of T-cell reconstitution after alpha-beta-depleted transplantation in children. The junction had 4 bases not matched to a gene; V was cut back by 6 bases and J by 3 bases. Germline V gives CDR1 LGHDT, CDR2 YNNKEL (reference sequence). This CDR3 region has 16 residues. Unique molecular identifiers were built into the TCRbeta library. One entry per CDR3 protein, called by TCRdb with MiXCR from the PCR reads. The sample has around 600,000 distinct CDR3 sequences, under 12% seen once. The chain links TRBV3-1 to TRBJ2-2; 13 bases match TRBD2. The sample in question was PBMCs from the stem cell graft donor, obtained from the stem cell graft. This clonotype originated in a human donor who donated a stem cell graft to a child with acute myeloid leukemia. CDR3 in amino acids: CASRSGLAGYTGELFF. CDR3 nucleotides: TGTGCCAGCAGATCGGGACTAGCGGGGTACACCGGGGAGCTGTTTTTT.